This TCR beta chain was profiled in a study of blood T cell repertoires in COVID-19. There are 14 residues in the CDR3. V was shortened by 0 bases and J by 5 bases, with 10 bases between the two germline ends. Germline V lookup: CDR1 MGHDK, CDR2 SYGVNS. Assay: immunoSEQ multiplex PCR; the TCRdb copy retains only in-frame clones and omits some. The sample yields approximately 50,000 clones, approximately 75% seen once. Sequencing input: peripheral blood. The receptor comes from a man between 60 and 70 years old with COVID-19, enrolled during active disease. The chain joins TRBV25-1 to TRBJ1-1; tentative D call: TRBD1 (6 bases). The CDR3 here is CASSEYGRGTEAFF. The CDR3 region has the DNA TGTGCCAGCAGTGAATATGGGAGGGGGACTGAAGCTTTCTTT.